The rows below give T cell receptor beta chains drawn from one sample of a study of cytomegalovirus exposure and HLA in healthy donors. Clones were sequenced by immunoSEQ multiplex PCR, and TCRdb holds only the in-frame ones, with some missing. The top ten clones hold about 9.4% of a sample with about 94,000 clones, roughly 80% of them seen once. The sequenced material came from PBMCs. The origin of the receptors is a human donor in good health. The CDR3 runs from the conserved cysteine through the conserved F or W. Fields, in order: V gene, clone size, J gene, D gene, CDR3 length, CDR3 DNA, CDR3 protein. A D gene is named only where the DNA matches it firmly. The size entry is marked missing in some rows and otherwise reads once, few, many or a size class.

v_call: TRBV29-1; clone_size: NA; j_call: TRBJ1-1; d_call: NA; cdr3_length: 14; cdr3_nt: TGCAGCGTTGAGCTACGGTTGCTGAACACTGAAGCTTTCTTT; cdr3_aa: CSVELRLLNTEAFF
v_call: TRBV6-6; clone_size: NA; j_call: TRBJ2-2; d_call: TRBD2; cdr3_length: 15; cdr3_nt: TGTGCCAGCAAGAAAAGCGGGAGTCCGGCCGGGGAACTGTTTTTT; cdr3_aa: CASKKSGSPAGELFF
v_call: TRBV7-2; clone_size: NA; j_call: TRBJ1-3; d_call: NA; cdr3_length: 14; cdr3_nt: TGTGCCAGCAGCCCCTTATCTCCTGGAAACACCATATATTTT; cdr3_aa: CASSPLSPGNTIYF
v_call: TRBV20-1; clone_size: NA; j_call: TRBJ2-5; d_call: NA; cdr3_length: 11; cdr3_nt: TGCAGGGCTAGGGGGGGATCGACCCAGTACTTC; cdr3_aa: CRARGGSTQYF
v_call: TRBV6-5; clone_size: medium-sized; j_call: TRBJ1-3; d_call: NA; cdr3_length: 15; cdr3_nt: TGTGCCAGCAGCCGAGAGATTTCAGGGGGAAACACCATATATTTT; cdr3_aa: CASSREISGGNTIYF
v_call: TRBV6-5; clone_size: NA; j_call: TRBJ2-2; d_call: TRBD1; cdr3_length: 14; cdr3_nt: TGTGCCAGCAGGTTCCGGGACAGCACCGGGGAGCTGTTTTTT; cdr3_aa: CASRFRDSTGELFF
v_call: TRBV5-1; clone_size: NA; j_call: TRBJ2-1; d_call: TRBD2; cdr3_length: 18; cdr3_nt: TGCGCCAGCGTCTTCGGACTAGCGGGATCGGTTGGGGGCGATGAGCAGTTCTTC; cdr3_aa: CASVFGLAGSVGGDEQFF
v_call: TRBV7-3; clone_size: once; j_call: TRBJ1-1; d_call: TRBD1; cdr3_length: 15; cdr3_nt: TGTGCCAGCAGCCTTGGGACAGGGGGCAACACTGAAGCTTTCTTT; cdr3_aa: CASSLGTGGNTEAFF
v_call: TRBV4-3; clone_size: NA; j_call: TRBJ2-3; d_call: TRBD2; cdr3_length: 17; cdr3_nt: TGCGCCAGCAGCCAAGATCTTCATAGCGGGAGGACAGATACGCAGTATTTT; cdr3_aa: CASSQDLHSGRTDTQYF
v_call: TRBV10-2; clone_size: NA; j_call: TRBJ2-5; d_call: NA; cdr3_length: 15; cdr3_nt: TGCGCCAGCCGAGTAGGGACCGCAGGGGTACAGACCCAGTACTTC; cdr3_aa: CASRVGTAGVQTQYF
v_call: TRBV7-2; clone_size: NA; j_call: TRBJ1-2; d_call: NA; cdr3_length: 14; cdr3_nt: TGTGCCAGCAGCAGTCTACAGGGTAGGAGTGGCTACACCTTC; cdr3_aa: CASSSLQGRSGYTF
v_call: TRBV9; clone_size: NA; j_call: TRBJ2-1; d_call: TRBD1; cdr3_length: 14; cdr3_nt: TGTGCCAGCAGCGTGGCGGTAACAGGGGGGGAGCAGTTCTTC; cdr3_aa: CASSVAVTGGEQFF
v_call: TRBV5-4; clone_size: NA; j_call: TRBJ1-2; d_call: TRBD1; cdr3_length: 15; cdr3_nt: TGTGCCAGCAGCGAACAGGGGCGGGATAACTATGGCTACACCTTC; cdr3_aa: CASSEQGRDNYGYTF
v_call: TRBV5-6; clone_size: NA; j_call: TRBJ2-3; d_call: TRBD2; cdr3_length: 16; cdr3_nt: TGTGCCAGCAGCCCGGGGGGGGGCTCGACCACAGATACGCAGTATTTT; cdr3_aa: CASSPGGGSTTDTQYF
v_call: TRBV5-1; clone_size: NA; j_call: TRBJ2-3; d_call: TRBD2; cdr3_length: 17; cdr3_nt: TGCGCCAGCAGCATCAGGACTAGCGGGGCCTTTGGAGGTCCGCAGTATTTT; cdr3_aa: CASSIRTSGAFGGPQYF
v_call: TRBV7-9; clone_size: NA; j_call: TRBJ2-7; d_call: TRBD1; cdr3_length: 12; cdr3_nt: TGTTCCAGTTCCACAGGGGGCATCGAGCAGTACTTC; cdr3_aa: CSSSTGGIEQYF
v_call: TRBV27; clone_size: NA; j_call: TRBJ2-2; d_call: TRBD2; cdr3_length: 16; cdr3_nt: TGTGCCAGCAGTTCCCAACTAGCGGGGACTACCGGGGAGCTGTTTTTT; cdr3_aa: CASSSQLAGTTGELFF
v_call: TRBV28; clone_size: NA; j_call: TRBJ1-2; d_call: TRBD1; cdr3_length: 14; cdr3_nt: TGTGCCAGCAGCAGTCCCGGGACAGTCGCAGGCTACACCTTC; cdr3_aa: CASSSPGTVAGYTF
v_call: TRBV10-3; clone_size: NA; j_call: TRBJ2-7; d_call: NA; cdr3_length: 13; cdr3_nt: TGTGCCATCGGAGACGTAGGGAGCTACGAGCAGTACTTC; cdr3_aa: CAIGDVGSYEQYF
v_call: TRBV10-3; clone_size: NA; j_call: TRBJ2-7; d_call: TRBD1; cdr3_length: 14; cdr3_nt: TGTGCCATCAGTTCACAGGGGGCGGAATACGAGCAGTACTTC; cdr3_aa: CAISSQGAEYEQYF
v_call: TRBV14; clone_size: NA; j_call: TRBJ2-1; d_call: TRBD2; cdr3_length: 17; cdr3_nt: TGTGCCAGCAGCCTCCCAACTAGCGGGGGACTATACAATGAGCAGTTCTTC; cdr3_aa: CASSLPTSGGLYNEQFF
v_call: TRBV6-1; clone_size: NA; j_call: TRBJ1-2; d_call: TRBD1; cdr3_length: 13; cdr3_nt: TGTGCCAGCAGTGAACAGGGGGGCTATGGCTACACCTTC; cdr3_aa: CASSEQGGYGYTF
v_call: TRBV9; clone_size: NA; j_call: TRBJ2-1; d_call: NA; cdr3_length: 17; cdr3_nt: TGTGCCAGCAGCGTAGCTTCCGCACGGGGAGCCTACAATGAGCAGTTCTTC; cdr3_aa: CASSVASARGAYNEQFF
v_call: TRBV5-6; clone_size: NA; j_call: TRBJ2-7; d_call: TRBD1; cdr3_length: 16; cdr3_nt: TGTGCCAGCAGGGCCGCCCGGACAGGGGGCGCCTACGAGCAGTACTTC; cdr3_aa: CASRAARTGGAYEQYF
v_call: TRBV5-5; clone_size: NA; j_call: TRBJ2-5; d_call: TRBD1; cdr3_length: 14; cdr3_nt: TGTGCCAGCAGCACGGGACAGGGACAAGAGACCCAGTACTTC; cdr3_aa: CASSTGQGQETQYF
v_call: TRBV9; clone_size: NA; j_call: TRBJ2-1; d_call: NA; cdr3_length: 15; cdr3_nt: TGTGCCAGCAGCGTCGGGGATGGGGAAGTTAATGAGCAGTTCTTC; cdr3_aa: CASSVGDGEVNEQFF
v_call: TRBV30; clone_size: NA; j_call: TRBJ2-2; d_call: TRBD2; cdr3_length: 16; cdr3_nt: TGTGCCTGGAGTGTACTAGCGGGGGCCCTCACCGGGGAGCTGTTTTTT; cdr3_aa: CAWSVLAGALTGELFF
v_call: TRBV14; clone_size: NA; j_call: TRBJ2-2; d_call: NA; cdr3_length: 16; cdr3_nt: TGTGCCAGCAGCCAAACTCGGGGGATTCGCACCGGGGAGCTGTTTTTT; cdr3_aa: CASSQTRGIRTGELFF
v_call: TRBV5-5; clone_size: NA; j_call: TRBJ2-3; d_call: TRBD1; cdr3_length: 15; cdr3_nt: TGTGCCAGCAGCAGACAGGGAGTTGGGCGAGATACGCAGTATTTT; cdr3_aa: CASSRQGVGRDTQYF
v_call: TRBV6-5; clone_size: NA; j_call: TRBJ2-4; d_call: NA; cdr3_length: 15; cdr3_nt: TGTGCCAGCAGCCCATCCCCCGACAGGACCGTTTTTCAGTACTTC; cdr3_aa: CASSPSPDRTVFQYF
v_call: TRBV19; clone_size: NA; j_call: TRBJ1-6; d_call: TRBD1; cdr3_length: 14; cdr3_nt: TGTGCCAGTAGGGACAGGGTGAGGGGTTCACCCCTCCACTTT; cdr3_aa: CASRDRVRGSPLHF
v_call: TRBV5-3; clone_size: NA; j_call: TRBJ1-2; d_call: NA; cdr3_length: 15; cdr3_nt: TGTGCCAGAAATGGGGTTGGGCAGGGGAACTATGGCTACACCTTC; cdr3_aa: CARNGVGQGNYGYTF
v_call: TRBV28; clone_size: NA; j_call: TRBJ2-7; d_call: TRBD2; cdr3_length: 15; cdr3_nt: TGTGCCAGCAGTCCATGGACTAGCGGGAGTCGCGAGCAGTACTTC; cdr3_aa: CASSPWTSGSREQYF
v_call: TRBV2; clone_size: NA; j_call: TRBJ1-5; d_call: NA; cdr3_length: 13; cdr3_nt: TGTGCCAGCAGTGACAGAAGCAATCAGCCCCAGCATTTT; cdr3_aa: CASSDRSNQPQHF
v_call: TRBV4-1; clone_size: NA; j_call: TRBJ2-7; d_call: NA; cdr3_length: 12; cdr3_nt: TGCGCCAGCAGCCAAGGGTCTGCGTATCAGTACTTC; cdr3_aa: CASSQGSAYQYF
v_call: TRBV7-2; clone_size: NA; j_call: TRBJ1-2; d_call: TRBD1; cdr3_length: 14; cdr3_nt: TGTGCCAGCAGCCAAAGGACAGGGGTAGTAGGCTACACCTTC; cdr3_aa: CASSQRTGVVGYTF
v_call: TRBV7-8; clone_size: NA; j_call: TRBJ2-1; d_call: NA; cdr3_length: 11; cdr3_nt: TGTGCCAGCAGCTCCGGGATAGGGCAGTTCTTC; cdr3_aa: CASSSGIGQFF
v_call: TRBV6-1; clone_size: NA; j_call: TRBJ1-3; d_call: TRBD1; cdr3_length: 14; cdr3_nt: TGTGCCAGCAGAGGGACAGGGAGGGGAAACACCATATATTTT; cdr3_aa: CASRGTGRGNTIYF
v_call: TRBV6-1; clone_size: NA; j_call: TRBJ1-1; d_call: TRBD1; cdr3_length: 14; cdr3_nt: TGTGCCAGCAGGCGGGACAGGAGCCGGACTGAAGCTTTCTTT; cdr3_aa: CASRRDRSRTEAFF
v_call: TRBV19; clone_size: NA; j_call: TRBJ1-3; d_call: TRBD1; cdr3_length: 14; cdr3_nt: TGTGCCAGTAGTGACAGGGGATCTGGAAACACCATATATTTT; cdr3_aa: CASSDRGSGNTIYF
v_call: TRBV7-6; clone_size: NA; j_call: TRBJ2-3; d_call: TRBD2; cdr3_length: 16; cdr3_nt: TGTGCCAGCAGCTTAGTCCAGCGGGAGTTCGGGGATACGCAGTATTTT; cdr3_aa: CASSLVQREFGDTQYF
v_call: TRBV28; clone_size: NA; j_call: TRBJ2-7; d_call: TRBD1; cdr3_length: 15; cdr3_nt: TGTGCCAGCAGTGGCGCCGGGACAGGGTTGGACGAGCAGTACTTC; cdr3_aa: CASSGAGTGLDEQYF
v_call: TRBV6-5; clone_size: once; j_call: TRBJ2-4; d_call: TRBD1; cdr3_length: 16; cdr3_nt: TGTGCCAGCAGTTCGCGAAGGCAGGGGGACAAAAACATTCAGTACTTC; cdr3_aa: CASSSRRQGDKNIQYF
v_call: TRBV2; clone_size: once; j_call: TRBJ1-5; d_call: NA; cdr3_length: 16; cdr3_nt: TGTGCCAGCAGTGACAGGGTCGTTCAACTCCGTCAGCCCCAGCATTTT; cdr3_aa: CASSDRVVQLRQPQHF
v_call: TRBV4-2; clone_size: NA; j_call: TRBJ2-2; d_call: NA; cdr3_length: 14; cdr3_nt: TGTGCCAGCAGCCAAGGGGGCGGCACCGGGGAGCTGTTTTTT; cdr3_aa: CASSQGGGTGELFF
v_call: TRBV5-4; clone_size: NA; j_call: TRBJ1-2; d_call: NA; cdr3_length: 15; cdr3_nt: TGTGCCAGCAGCTTGGGTAGGGAGAAGAACTATGGCTACACCTTC; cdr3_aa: CASSLGREKNYGYTF
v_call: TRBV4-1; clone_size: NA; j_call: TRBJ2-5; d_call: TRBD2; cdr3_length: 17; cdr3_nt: TGCGCCAGCAGCCAAGAACGGACTAGCGGGGGAGGAGAGACCCAGTACTTC; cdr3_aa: CASSQERTSGGGETQYF
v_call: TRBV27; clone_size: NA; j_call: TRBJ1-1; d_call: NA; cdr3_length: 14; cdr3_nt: TGTGCCAGCAGTGCCGGGGGGAGGGCGACTGAAGCTTTCTTT; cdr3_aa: CASSAGGRATEAFF
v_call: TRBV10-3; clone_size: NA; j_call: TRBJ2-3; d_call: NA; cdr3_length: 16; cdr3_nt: TGTGCCATCAGTGAGTCGACAGCGGGCCGCACAGATACGCAGTATTTT; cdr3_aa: CAISESTAGRTDTQYF
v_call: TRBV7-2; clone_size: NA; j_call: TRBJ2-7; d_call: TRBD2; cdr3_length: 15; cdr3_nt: TGTGCCAGCAGCTCGGGACTAGCGGGAGTCTACGAGCAGTACTTC; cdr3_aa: CASSSGLAGVYEQYF
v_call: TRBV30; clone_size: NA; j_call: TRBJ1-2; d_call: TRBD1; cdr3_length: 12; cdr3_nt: TGTGCCTGGACCCGGGACAGCTATGGCTACACCTTC; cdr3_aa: CAWTRDSYGYTF
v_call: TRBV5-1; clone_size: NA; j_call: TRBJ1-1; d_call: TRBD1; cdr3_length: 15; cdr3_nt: TGCGCCAGCAGCCCCGGCGACAGGGGGAACACTGAAGCTTTCTTT; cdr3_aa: CASSPGDRGNTEAFF
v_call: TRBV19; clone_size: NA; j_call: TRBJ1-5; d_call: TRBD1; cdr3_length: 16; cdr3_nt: TGTGCCAGTACAACGGTGGGACAGGGGGCATATCAGCCCCAGCATTTT; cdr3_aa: CASTTVGQGAYQPQHF
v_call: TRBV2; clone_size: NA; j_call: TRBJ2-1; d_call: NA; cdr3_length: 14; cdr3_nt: TGTGCCCACAAGATGGCAGGGGCCTACAATGAGCAGTTCTTC; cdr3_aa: CAHKMAGAYNEQFF
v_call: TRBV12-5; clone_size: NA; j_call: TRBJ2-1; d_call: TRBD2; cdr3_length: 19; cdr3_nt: TGTGCTAGTGGGCTCCCGGCAGCGGGGGGGGTTAGCTCCTACAATGAGCAGTTCTTC; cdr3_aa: CASGLPAAGGVSSYNEQFF